One sample yielded the 10 T cell receptor beta chains listed below, sequenced in a study of blood T cell repertoires in COVID-19. The method was immunoSEQ multiplex PCR; TCRdb's version includes in-frame clones alone and lacks a portion of them. The table includes hundreds of thousands of clones, around 89% detected once. Sequencing used PBMCs or T cells enriched from blood (not recorded which). These receptor sequences come from a woman between 50 and 59 years old who had recovered from COVID-19.

The CDR3 DNA reads as TGTGCCAGCAGTTCGACAGGTTCTGGAAACACCATATATTTT. Amino acid sequence: CASSSTGSGNTIYF. The V and J genes are TRBV27 and TRBJ1-3; D may be TRBD1 (6 bases). The CDR3 is 14 residues long. V was pared by 4 bases and J by 1 base, with 8 bases between. Germline values: CDR1 MNHEY, CDR2 SMNVEV (reference sequence).

The V gene is TRBV15, the J gene TRBJ1-2; the match to TRBD1 covers 7 bases. V trimming: 8 bases; J trimming: 6 bases; junction bases outside the gene matches: 3. The germline gives CDR1 LNHNV, CDR2 YYDKDF (reference sequence). The CDR3 spans 11 residues. In nucleotides, the CDR3 is TGTGCCACCGGACAGGATGATGGCTACACCTTC. Its translation is CATGQDDGYTF.

The chain carries TRBV19 and TRBJ2-1; D gene ambiguous. Germline assignment: CDR1 LNHDA and CDR2 SQIVND (reference sequence). The CDR3 runs 15 residues. Trimming removed 6 bases at V and 6 bases at J, with 18 bases between. CDR3 sequence: CASRPPRISTNEQFF. CDR3 DNA: TGTGCCAGTAGGCCTCCGAGGATATCCACCAATGAGCAGTTCTTC.

This sequence joins TRBV28 and TRBJ2-5, with unresolved D. The CDR3 contains 15 residues. Trimming stripped 3 bases from V and 4 bases from J, with 15 bases between. Germline assignment: CDR1 MDHEN and CDR2 SYDVKM. The chain's CDR3 is CASSFGGQFPETQYF. CDR3 nucleotide sequence: TGTGCCAGCAGTTTTGGCGGCCAATTCCCAGAGACCCAGTACTTC.

V gene TRBV24-1 combines with J gene TRBJ2-7; D is possibly TRBD1 (6 bases). V lost 3 bases and J 6 bases, leaving 14 bases between the germline ends. The germline gives CDR1 KGHDR, CDR2 SFDVKD. There are 14 residues in the CDR3. The CDR3 protein is CATSDTRGATEQYF. CDR3 DNA: TGTGCCACCAGTGATACCAGGGGAGCGACCGAGCAGTACTTC.

V and J are TRBV28 and TRBJ1-4; 7 bases line up with TRBD1. The CDR3 length is 18 residues. The ends lost 5 bases at V and 2 bases at J; junction bases unmatched: 14. CDR1 is MDHEN and CDR2 is SYDVKM in the germline V gene. The CDR3 DNA follows: TGTGCCAGCAGTATGACTCTAGGGACAGCCAATACTAATGAAAAACTGTTTTTT. Its translation is CASSMTLGTANTNEKLFF. Full variable domain (outside the CDR3, taken from reference TRBV28 and TRBJ1-4): DVKVTQSSRYLVKRTGEKVFLECVQDMDHENMFWYRQDPGLGLRLIYFSYDVKMKEKGDIPEGYSVSREKKERFSLILESASTNQTSMYLCASSMTLGTANTNEKLFFGSGTQLSVL.

The chain combines TRBV28 with TRBJ2-1; 8 bases align to TRBD2. Trimming cost V 5 bases and J 5 bases; bases outside gene matches: 8. Germline CDR1 and CDR2: MDHEN and SYDVKM. The CDR3 contains 15 residues. CDR3 protein: CASSPRRAGDNEQFF. The CDR3 DNA reads TGTGCCAGCAGTCCCCGTAGAGCGGGAGACAATGAGCAGTTCTTC.

The V and J genes are TRBV5-1 and TRBJ1-1; D uncertain. The CDR3 is 15 residues long. Germline values: CDR1 SGHRS, CDR2 YFSETQ. Trimming removed 6 bases from V and 0 bases from J, with 15 bases in between. The CDR3 DNA sequence: TGCGCCAGCACCGTCTCAGGTACCATGAACACTGAAGCTTTCTTT. It codes for CASTVSGTMNTEAFF.

CDR3 residues: CASSLGGSYNEQFF. The CDR3 nucleotides read TGTGCCAGCAGTTTGGGGGGCTCCTACAATGAGCAGTTCTTC. This sequence joins TRBV28 and TRBJ2-1; a possible D gene is TRBD2 (6 bases). The CDR3 totals 14 residues. Germline values: CDR1 MDHEN, CDR2 SYDVKM. V was trimmed by 3 bases and J by 0 bases, leaving 6 bases between them.

With regard to this clone: This sample includes further DNA sequences coding for the same CDR3. V and J are TRBV6-4 and TRBJ1-5; 12 bases agree with TRBD1. The CDR3 is made up of 15 amino acids. V shed 6 bases and J 6 bases; nucleotides not matched to a gene: 6. Germline values: CDR1 MRHNA, CDR2 SNTAGT. CDR3 sequence (DNA): TGTGCCAGCAGCCCCGGGACAGGGGGCGGTCAGCCCCAGCATTTT. This codes for CASSPGTGGGQPQHF.